A single T cell receptor beta chain is shown here with its context. This specimen belongs to a study of blood T cell repertoires in COVID-19. For the study at large: Some COVID-19 samples were acute and others convalescent; all came from the United States, Italy and Spain. Sources were T cells, B-cell-depleted T cells, or PBMCs; the material itself was cDNA or gDNA.

In the authors' methods: Amplified reference gene primers provided the basis for estimating nucleated cell counts. Data came from immunoSEQ multiplex PCR; TCRdb stores just in-frame clones and leaves some out. From that table come the V and J calls and clone size; the DNA was used to work out D and trimming. The sample lists some 120,000 clones, roughly four fifths seen once, with less than 9% in the top ten. The CDR3 length is 12 residues. Germline V gene lookup returns CDR1 MNHEY and CDR2 SVGAGI. V lost 6 bases and J 0 bases, leaving 4 bases between the germline ends. J is TRBJ2-3 and V is TRBV6-5, with D unresolved. Sequenced: peripheral blood. The sequence was obtained from a man in his 70s with active or convalescent COVID-19. In nucleotides, the CDR3 is TGTGCCAGCAGCCGGAGCACAGATACGCAGTATTTT. This encodes CASSRSTDTQYF.